These 20 T cell receptor beta chains share one sample of origin, sequenced in a study of CD4 and CD8 cells across lung adenocarcinoma regions. From the PCR reads, TCRdb called clonotypes with MiXCR, one entry per CDR3 protein. The sample lists about 12,000 distinct CDR3 sequences; around 48% were seen once. The specimen sequenced was CD8+ T cells from the margin of a lung tumor. The receptors come from a female donor with lung adenocarcinoma. The CD4 and CD8 labels of this study may be unreliable.

Regarding this clonotype: Its ends do not fully match the called genes, so a read error is possible. The V and J genes are TRBV27 and TRBJ2-3; tentatively, D is TRBD1 or TRBD2 (6 bases each). The CDR3 runs to 14 residues. In germline, CDR1 is MNHEY, CDR2 SMNVEV (reference sequence). The CDR3 DNA reads as TGTGCGAGCAGTGGGGGCGGGGTCACAGAGACCCAGTATTTT. Amino acids: CASSGGGVTETQYF.

This clonotype was detected many times. V gene TRBV6-4 combines with J gene TRBJ2-3, with TRBD2 matching over 10 bases. The trim removed 2 bases at V and 1 base at J, leaving 0 bases unmatched. Looked up from germline, CDR1 is MRHNA and CDR2 is SNTAGT. This CDR3 has 15 amino acids. The CDR3 sequence is CASSDGTSGTDTQYF. The CDR3 region has the DNA TGTGCCAGCAGTGACGGGACTAGCGGCACAGATACGCAGTATTTT.

This clonotype was seen at least ten times. The rearrangement uses TRBV6-1 and TRBJ1-1; TRBD1 matches at 9 bases. Germline CDR1 reads MNHNS; CDR2 reads SASEGT. The junction had 16 bases not matched to a gene; V was cut back by 7 bases and J by 7 bases. The CDR3 covers 16 residues. Here the CDR3 reads CASIMGPGQGFSEAFF. In DNA form, the CDR3 reads TGTGCCAGCATCATGGGGCCGGGACAGGGTTTCAGTGAAGCTTTCTTT.

By proportion, this clonotype is medium-sized. The J gene is TRBJ1-6, the V gene TRBV6-5, with D perhaps TRBD1 (6 bases). CDR1 and CDR2 (germline): MNHEY, SVGAGI. V lost 2 bases and J 9 bases, leaving 17 bases between the germline ends. CDR3 size: 16 residues. The CDR3 loop is CASSYEGRGTGSPLHF. CDR3 bases: TGTGCCAGCAGTTACGAGGGCAGGGGAACAGGTTCACCCCTCCACTTT.

Regarding this clonotype: A read error may produce the germline difference seen at one junction end. The chain joins TRBV6-4 to TRBJ2-3; D possibly corresponds to TRBD2 (7 bases). Germline values: CDR1 MRHNA, CDR2 SNTAGT. The CDR3 spans 16 residues. CDR3 DNA: TGTGCCAGCAGGGACTCGGGGGGCGGACACACAGAGACGCAGTATTTT. Protein product: CASRDSGGGHTETQYF.

This clonotype was picked up many times. V gene TRBV6-1 combines with J gene TRBJ2-7; 8 bases agree with TRBD2. The trim removed 3 bases at V and 3 bases at J, leaving 7 bases unmatched. Per germline, CDR1 MNHNS and CDR2 SASEGT. The CDR3 is made up of 15 amino acids. CDR3 in DNA: TGTGCCAGCAGTGAGTTTGGCGGGGGGAGCTACGAGCAGTACTTC. Amino acid sequence: CASSEFGGGSYEQYF.

This clonotype was seen a handful of times. This likely comes from a read error, as the CDR3 has no conserved phenylalanine or tryptophan at its end. The DNA is omitted, as the CDR3 cannot be located on it reliably, and the CDR3 follows TCRdb's listing. The chain links TRBV6-1 to TRBJ2-1; the listed D gene, TRBD2, was not tested against the DNA. The CDR3 spans 8 residues, counting both ends. The germline CDR1 and CDR2 sequences are MNHNS and SASEGT. The CDR3: CASSAGLA.

Turning to this clonotype: A much more abundant neighbour one base away suggests this may be a read error. V is TRBV11-2 and J is TRBJ2-2; 8 bases are a match to TRBD2. Germline V gene data show CDR1 as SGHAT and CDR2 as FQNNGV. V was clipped by 9 bases and J by 4 bases; unmatched bases: 10. The CDR3 has 15 amino acids. CDR3 sequence reads: CASRRAGEGTGELFF. CDR3 DNA: TGTGCCAGTCGGAGAGCGGGGGAGGGCACCGGGGAGCTGTTTTTT.

This chain uses TRBV27 with TRBJ1-2; 10 nucleotides agree with TRBD1. Germline CDR1 and CDR2: MNHEY and SMNVEV (reference sequence). CDR3 length equals 15 residues. V shed 5 bases, J shed 4 bases, and the junction held 7 bases outside the gene matches. The CDR3 loop reads CASSPRTGGSYGYTF. CDR3 coding DNA: TGTGCCAGCAGTCCGCGGACAGGGGGATCCTATGGCTACACCTTC.

The sample holds a few counts of this clonotype. The gene calls are TRBV6-5 and TRBJ2-1, with D possibly being TRBD1 (6 bases). V was pared by 3 bases and J by 4 bases, with 16 bases between. The CDR3 is made up of 16 amino acids. CDR1 MNHEY and CDR2 SVGAGI come from the germline V gene. CDR3 residues: CASSYSAYRVYNEQFF. The CDR3 nucleotides read TGTGCCAGCAGTTATAGTGCTTACAGGGTGTACAATGAGCAGTTCTTC.

The chain employs TRBV9 and TRBJ1-1, with D possibly TRBD1 on 5 matching bases. The CDR3 is made up of 14 amino acids. V lost 4 bases to trimming and J lost 4 bases, with 14 bases between them. Germline CDR1 reads SGDLS; CDR2 reads YYNGEE. The CDR3 sequence: CASSSGGGSTEAFF. In DNA, the CDR3 is TGTGCCAGCAGCTCTGGGGGAGGGAGCACTGAAGCTTTCTTT.

There are a few counts of this clonotype. J is TRBJ2-1 and V is TRBV6-1, with TRBD1 as a possible D gene (5 bases). The J call may not be correct, given that the DNA end is closer to TRBJ2-5. There are 14 residues in the CDR3. Germline CDR1 is MNHNS and CDR2 is SASEGT. For the CDR3, the DNA is TGTGCCAGCAGTGAAAAGTTACTACAGGCGACCCAGTACTTC. It yields the protein CASSEKLLQATQYF.

This clonotype occurred once. Germline is not matched at one junction end, which may reflect a read error. The V call is TRBV6-5, the J call TRBJ2-3; D is possibly TRBD1 or TRBD2 (6 bases each). The CDR3 runs 18 residues. Germline lookup yields CDR1 MNHEY and CDR2 SVGAGI. This CDR3 is CASSSMILGGLGTDTQYF. DNA of the CDR3: TGTGCCAGCAGTTCGATGATTCTCGGGGGCCTTGGCACAGATACCCAGTACTTT.

This clonotype was observed a handful of times. This chain joins TRBV27 and TRBJ2-5; 10 nucleotides align to TRBD2. J was trimmed by 5 bases and V by 5 bases; bases with no gene match: 14. The CDR3 sequence is 17 residues long. Germline CDR1 reads MNHEY; CDR2 reads SMNVEV (reference sequence). Here the CDR3 DNA reads TGTGCCAGCAGTCCAGGACTAAGCGGGGGGGCCGGGGAGACCCAGTACTTC. Translation gives CASSPGLSGGAGETQYF.

Concerning this clonotype: The germline gene is not matched at one end of the junction; a read error may be the cause. The genes are TRBV6-1 and TRBJ2-3, with 7 bases that match TRBD2. Germline assignment: CDR1 MNHNS and CDR2 SASEGT. The length of the CDR3 is 16 residues. CDR3 region: CASRGSGRRDPDTQYF. DNA of the CDR3: TGTGCCAGCAGGGGTAGCGGGCGCCGTGACCCAGATACGCAGTACTTT.

The chain employs TRBV6-1 and TRBJ2-3; D might be TRBD1 or TRBD2, each matching 6 bases. The CDR3 covers 14 residues. In germline, CDR1 is MNHNS, CDR2 SASEGT. V was pared by 3 bases and J by 12 bases, with 19 bases between. The CDR3 DNA reads as TGTGCCAGCAGTGAGGCCGGGGGCAAAGAGACCCAGTATTTT. This gives the protein CASSEAGGKETQYF.

The chain recombines TRBV6-1 with TRBJ1-2, with D perhaps TRBD1 (5 bases). The CDR3 totals 15 residues. The germline CDR1 and CDR2 sequences are MNHNS and SASEGT. V dropped 3 bases and J dropped 0 bases, with 11 bases sitting between them. CDR3 loop: CASSEQGIANYGYTF. The CDR3 DNA reads as TGTGCCAGCAGTGAGCAGGGAATAGCTAACTATGGCTACACCTTC.

This clonotype appeared many times. A much larger clone lies a single base off, so this may be a read error. V gene TRBV6-1 combines with J gene TRBJ2-1; possible D gene TRBD1, 5 bases. Trimming left V 6 bases short and J 13 bases short, with 16 bases between. Germline loops: CDR1 MNHNS, CDR2 SASEGT. The CDR3 contains 12 residues. The CDR3 region is CASRQDQETQFF. CDR3 in DNA: TGTGCCAGCAGACAGGACCAAGAGACCCAGTTCTTC.

On this clonotype: Germline is not matched at one junction end, which may reflect a read error. J is TRBJ2-1 and V is TRBV10-3; 8 bases fit TRBD2. This CDR3 spans 14 amino acids. The germline CDR1 and CDR2 sequences are ENHRY and SYGVKD. DNA for the CDR3: TGTGCCCTCAGTGTAACGGGAGGGGACAATGAGCAGTTCTTC. Its protein is CALSVTGGDNEQFF.

In regard to this clonotype: It is unclear where the CDR3 begins or ends on the DNA, so no DNA is shown, and the CDR3 is as TCRdb lists it. V usage is TRBV10-2 and J usage is TRBJ2-4; no DNA check was done on the table's D call, TRBD2. The CDR3 is 15 residues long, counting both termini. Germline values: CDR1 WSHSY, CDR2 SAAADI. The CDR3 loop is CASRVGAGSKETQYF.